Presented here are 16 T cell receptor beta chains from one specimen sequenced in a study of blood T cell repertoires in COVID-19. Produced via immunoSEQ multiplex PCR; TCRdb's table is partial and in-frame only. The sample consists of about 260,000 clones, 88% of them appearing once. Sequencing input: PBMCs or T cells enriched from blood (not recorded which). Receptors originate from a woman between 40 and 50 years old with acute COVID-19.

This chain joins TRBV28 and TRBJ1-2; the D gene is possibly TRBD1 (5 bases). The CDR3 totals 14 residues. Per germline, CDR1 MDHEN and CDR2 SYDVKM. The V gene lost 1 base and the J gene lost 5 bases, with 11 bases spanning the gap. Here the CDR3 reads CASSLYFGTYGYTF. The DNA of the CDR3 is TGTGCCAGCAGTTTATACTTTGGGACTTATGGCTACACCTTC.

V gene TRBV24-1 combines with J gene TRBJ2-5; 9 bases are shared with TRBD2. The V and J ends lost 1 base and 0 bases, in that order; junction bases with no gene match: 5. The CDR3 loop spans 17 amino acids. Germline loops: CDR1 KGHDR, CDR2 SFDVKD. Here the CDR3 DNA reads TGTGCCACCAGTGATTTTGAGACTAGCGGATACCAAGAGACCCAGTACTTC. Protein sequence: CATSDFETSGYQETQYF.

V usage is TRBV9 and J usage is TRBJ2-2; the D is unclear. CDR3 length equals 15 residues. Deletions cut 0 bases from V and 4 bases from J, with 10 bases between. Germline V gene sequence: CDR1 SGDLS, CDR2 YYNGEE. CDR3 loop: CASSVESFLTGELFF. CDR3 sequence (DNA): TGTGCCAGCAGCGTAGAGAGTTTTCTCACCGGGGAGCTGTTTTTT.

The chain couples TRBV19 to TRBJ2-5, with 8 bases matching TRBD1. There are 13 residues in the CDR3. Per the germline V gene, CDR1 is LNHDA and CDR2 is SQIVND (reference sequence). With V trimmed by 3 bases and J by 4 bases, 1 base remained unmatched. In DNA form, the CDR3 reads TGTGCCAGTAGTATTCAGGGGGCAGAGACCCAGTACTTC. Amino acids: CASSIQGAETQYF.

V is TRBV2 and J is TRBJ1-3, with a possible D match to TRBD1 (5 bases). The V end was cut by 7 bases, the J end by 1 base, with 20 bases between. The CDR3 consists of 17 residues. The germline gives CDR1 SNHLY, CDR2 FYNNEI. The CDR3 sequence is CASKFFHLRVSGNTIYF. As DNA, the CDR3 is TGTGCCAGCAAGTTCTTCCACCTCAGGGTTTCTGGAAACACCATATATTTT.

The chain employs TRBV19 and TRBJ1-5; TRBD1 matches at 9 bases. CDR1 is LNHDA and CDR2 is SQIVND in the germline V gene (reference sequence). V dropped 5 bases and J dropped 6; count of bases not matched to a gene: 8. This CDR3 is built from 15 residues. The CDR3 sequence is CASSPTGGESQPQHF. CDR3 DNA sequence: TGTGCCAGTAGTCCGACAGGGGGGGAGAGTCAGCCCCAGCATTTT.

The V call is TRBV5-8, the J call TRBJ1-4; D gene uncertain. V gave up 2 bases and J gave up 2 bases, with 7 bases separating them. CDR3 length: 14 amino acids. Germline V lookup: CDR1 SGHTS, CDR2 YDEGEE. The CDR3 nucleotides read TGTGCCAGCAGCTTCGGGAGTACTAATGAAAAACTGTTTTTT. This gives the protein CASSFGSTNEKLFF.

The chain is built from TRBV9 and TRBJ2-5; no firm D call. Looked up from germline, CDR1 is SGDLS and CDR2 is YYNGEE. The CDR3 totals 12 residues. Trimming took 0 bases from V and 3 from J, leaving 3 bases between them. Here the CDR3 DNA reads TGTGCCAGCAGCGTAGTCGAAGAGACCCAGTACTTC. Encoded protein: CASSVVEETQYF.

The chain recombines TRBV12-5 with TRBJ2-2, with TRBD1 as a possible D gene (5 bases). The germline CDR1 and CDR2 sequences are LGHNT and FRNRAP. This CDR3 contains 15 residues. Trimming cost V 2 bases and J 5 bases, with 12 bases left between them. The CDR3: CASGLLGVGTGELFF. CDR3 coding DNA: TGTGCTAGTGGTTTGTTAGGGGTTGGAACCGGGGAGCTGTTTTTT.

The genes are TRBV4-1 and TRBJ2-7, with 14 bases lining up with TRBD2. V shed 10 bases and J 4 bases; nucleotides not matched to a gene: 21. The CDR3 runs 19 residues. Per the germline V gene, CDR1 is MGHRA and CDR2 is YSYEKL. The CDR3 region is CATKIPGPGLAGVDYEQYF. For the CDR3, the DNA is TGCGCCACCAAAATCCCTGGACCGGGACTAGCGGGAGTAGATTACGAGCAGTACTTC.

The chain links TRBV6-5 to TRBJ1-4, with a tentative D call TRBD1 (6 bases). Trimming stripped 4 bases from V and 2 bases from J, with 14 bases between. This CDR3 contains 16 residues. The germline V gene has CDR1 MNHEY and CDR2 SVGAGI. The CDR3 nucleotides are TGTGCCAGCAGTTCACAGGGTCCGTTGACTAATGAAAAACTGTTTTTT. This sequence encodes CASSSQGPLTNEKLFF.

This chain links TRBV28 with TRBJ2-5; D not certain. Germline V gives CDR1 MDHEN, CDR2 SYDVKM. The CDR3 is 15 amino acids. The V end was cut by 6 bases, the J end by 5 bases, with 19 bases between. The CDR3 bases are TGTGCCAGCAGAAAATCCGTCTTCTTCGGGGAGACCCAGTACTTC. This translates into CASRKSVFFGETQYF. Combining the CDR3 with reference TRBV28 and TRBJ2-5 gives the whole variable domain DVKVTQSSRYLVKRTGEKVFLECVQDMDHENMFWYRQDPGLGLRLIYFSYDVKMKEKGDIPEGYSVSREKKERFSLILESASTNQTSMYLCASRKSVFFGETQYFGPGTRLLVL.

The V and J genes are TRBV2 and TRBJ2-7; 9 bases match TRBD1. Per germline, CDR1 SNHLY and CDR2 FYNNEI. The trim removed 6 bases at V and 6 bases at J, leaving 12 bases unmatched. CDR3 size: 15 residues. The CDR3 loop reads CASSNTGTGRSEQYF. Written as DNA, the CDR3 is TGTGCCAGCAGCAACACCGGGACAGGGCGCTCCGAGCAGTACTTC.

The J gene is TRBJ1-5, the V gene TRBV7-8, with D unresolved. Germline V gene data show CDR1 as SGHVS and CDR2 as FQNEAQ. The CDR3 totals 16 residues. Deletions cut 3 bases from V and 0 bases from J, with 12 bases between. The CDR3 region is CASSFEGYISNQPQHF. CDR3 nucleotide sequence: TGTGCCAGCAGCTTTGAGGGTTACATTAGCAATCAGCCCCAGCATTTT.

The chain employs TRBV5-5 and TRBJ2-1; 14 bases fit TRBD2. Germline-derived CDR1 and CDR2 are SGHKS and YYEKEE (reference sequence). Trimming took 4 bases from V and 8 from J; bases not matched to a gene: 8. CDR3 length equals 16 residues. CDR3 coding DNA: TGTGCCAGCAGCCCCACCAGACTAGCGGGAGGGCATGAGCAGTTCTTC. This codes for CASSPTRLAGGHEQFF.

The V gene is TRBV10-3, the J gene TRBJ1-2; maybe TRBD1 (6 bases). The CDR3 covers 17 residues. V gave up 0 bases and J gave up 3 bases, with 17 bases separating them. Germline V gives CDR1 ENHRY, CDR2 SYGVKD. The CDR3 protein is CAISESAGVKDYYGYTF. CDR3 nucleotides: TGTGCCATCAGTGAGTCGGCAGGGGTAAAGGACTACTATGGCTACACCTTC.